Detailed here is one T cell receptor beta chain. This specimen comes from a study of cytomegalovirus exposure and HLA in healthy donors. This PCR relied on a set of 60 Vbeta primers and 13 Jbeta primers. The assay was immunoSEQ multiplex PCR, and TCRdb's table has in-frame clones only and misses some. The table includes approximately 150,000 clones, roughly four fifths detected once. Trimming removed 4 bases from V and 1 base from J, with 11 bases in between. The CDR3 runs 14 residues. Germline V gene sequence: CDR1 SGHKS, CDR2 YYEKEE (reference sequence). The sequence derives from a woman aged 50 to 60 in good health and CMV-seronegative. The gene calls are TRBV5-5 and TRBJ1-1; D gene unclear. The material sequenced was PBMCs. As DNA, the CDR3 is TGTGCCAGCAGCCGTACAGCCTGGAACACTGAAGCTTTCTTT. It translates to CASSRTAWNTEAFF.